This TCR beta chain comes out of a study of Tregs in tolerant kidney transplant recipients. This CDR3 has 15 residues. The ends were cut back, 1 base at V and 14 bases at J, with 18 bases in the middle. Looked up from germline, CDR1 is SGHTA and CDR2 is FQGNSA. Produced via immunoSEQ multiplex PCR; TCRdb's table is partial and in-frame only. The sample contains around 61,000 clones, around 87% of which appear only once. Study observations and caveats: For some patients, primers changed over time, blocking nucleotide-level comparison. Few patients were studied, so findings need validation in larger groups. In tolerant patients, donor-specific Tregs outgrew total Tregs, suggesting antigen-driven expansion.

Comments on this clone: The antigen remains unidentified.

Recipients received nonmyeloablative bone marrow transplants from related graft donors, with transient mixed chimerism. Thawed PBMCs were FACS-sorted into unstimulated CD4+CD25+CD127- regulatory T cells, CD4+CD25- non-regulatory cells, CD4 and CD8 cells. This clonotype was sampled from a human patient who received a combined kidney and bone marrow transplant. Some T cells could come from the graft donor. Sample: CD4+ T cells from blood (PBMCs), taken 6 months after the transplant. The rearrangement uses TRBV7-2 and TRBJ1-6, with D tentatively TRBD1 (5 bases). CDR3 protein: CASSLVGGKEESLHF. The DNA of the CDR3 is TGTGCCAGCAGCTTAGTGGGGGGGAAGGAGGAGTCCCTCCACTTT.